A single sample gave rise to the 2 T cell receptor beta chains below, sequenced in a study of T cells in Graves' hyperthyroidism and ophthalmopathy (dated by TCRdb to about 2019). Library preparation was by multiplex PCR. This sample was sequenced with an Illumina HiSeq 2000. Amplification of TCR beta CDR3 regions was carried out from RNA transcripts. For the first round of RT-PCR on the TCR CDR3, the HTBI primer set was used together with the Qiagen OneStep RT-PCR kit. The public reads were reanalyzed by TCRdb: fastp trimming at Q25, MiXCR alignment, in-frame beta chains only. Each entry merges the rows of one CDR3 protein and shows their most common DNA and genes. The sample profile shows over 500,000 distinct CDR3 sequences; 46% of them were found once. The leading ten clones occupy roughly 45% of the sample. The sample taken for sequencing was peripheral blood or thyroid tissue (not recorded which). These receptors were obtained from an adult woman with Graves' disease, either hyperthyroidism or ophthalmopathy (not recorded which).

The rearrangement joins TRBV5-1 to TRBJ1-5, with D possibly being TRBD1 (5 bases). The CDR3 runs to 15 residues. From germline, CDR1 is SGHRS and CDR2 YFSETQ. Trimming removed 0 bases from V and 5 bases from J, with 12 bases in between. The CDR3 sequence is CASSLEGTGDQPQHF. CDR3 nucleotides: TGCGCCAGCAGCTTGGAGGGGACCGGGGATCAGCCCCAGCATTTT.

This clonotype was seen many times. For the CDR3, the DNA is TGCGCCAGCAGCTTGTCAGACTTTTACGAGCAGTACTTC. Its protein product is CASSLSDFYEQYF. This sequence joins TRBV5-1 and TRBJ2-7; no reliable D call. Trimming cost V 1 base and J 4 bases, with 9 bases left between them. The length of the CDR3 is 13 residues. Germline loops: CDR1 SGHRS, CDR2 YFSETQ.